Below are 27 T cell receptor beta chains sequenced from a single sample in a study of blood T cell repertoires in COVID-19. The method was immunoSEQ multiplex PCR; TCRdb's version includes in-frame clones alone and lacks a portion of them. The table lists 250,000 or so clones, roughly 90% of them singletons. Sequences were obtained from peripheral blood. The source of these receptors is a woman in her twenties or thirties with acute or convalescent COVID-19.

CDR3 residues: CASSSRQSSYNEQFF. As DNA, the CDR3 is TGCGCCAGCAGCTCAAGACAGAGCTCCTACAATGAGCAGTTCTTC. V and J are TRBV5-1 and TRBJ2-1; possibly TRBD1 for D (5 bases). V lost 3 bases and J 0 bases, leaving 10 bases between the germline ends. CDR3 size: 15 residues. From germline, CDR1 is SGHRS and CDR2 YFSETQ.

The chain is built from TRBV5-1 and TRBJ2-6; TRBD1 matches 8 bases. V was clipped by 4 bases and J by 0 bases; unmatched bases: 12. Germline CDR1 reads SGHRS; CDR2 reads YFSETQ. This CDR3 spans 19 amino acids. Here the CDR3 DNA reads TGCGCCAGCAGCCCACAAGTCGGGACAGGAGCCTCTGGGGCCAACGTCCTGACTTTC. It encodes CASSPQVGTGASGANVLTF.

This CDR3 is CASSLFLGQQETQYF. For the CDR3, the DNA is TGTGCCAGCAGCTTGTTTTTAGGACAGCAAGAGACCCAGTACTTC. V usage is TRBV5-8 and J usage is TRBJ2-5; a possible D gene is TRBD1 (6 bases). The ends were cut back, 1 base at V and 2 bases at J, with 12 bases in the middle. Germline V lookup: CDR1 SGHTS, CDR2 YDEGEE. This CDR3 has 15 amino acids.

CDR3 sequence: CAWSQGQVMNTEAFF. CDR3 nucleotides: TGTGCCTGGAGTCAAGGACAGGTCATGAACACTGAAGCTTTCTTT. The V and J genes are TRBV30 and TRBJ1-1; 7 bases fit TRBD1. Trimming at V came to 2 bases and at J to 0 bases, leaving 6 bases not matched to a gene. Germline V CDR1 and CDR2: GTSNPN, SVGIG (reference sequence). This CDR3 has 15 residues.

This chain links TRBV6-1 with TRBJ2-7, with 8 bases fitting TRBD1. The junction had 3 bases not matched to a gene; V was cut back by 2 bases and J by 3 bases. The CDR3 sequence is 14 residues long. The germline V gene encodes CDR1 MNHNS and CDR2 SASEGT. CDR3 protein: CASSERDRRYEQYF. CDR3 in DNA: TGTGCCAGCAGTGAAAGGGACAGGCGCTACGAGCAGTACTTC.

The rearrangement links TRBV7-3 to TRBJ2-1, with TRBD1 identical over 10 bases. Germline values: CDR1 SGHTA, CDR2 FQGTGA. V was clipped by 5 bases and J by 4 bases; unmatched bases: 8. This CDR3 is 16 amino acids long. The CDR3 bases are TGTGCCAGCAGCGTCACCGGGACAGGGGTATACAATGAGCAGTTCTTC. It specifies CASSVTGTGVYNEQFF.

The rearrangement links TRBV30 to TRBJ1-6; 9 nucleotides line up with TRBD1. V was pared by 5 bases and J by 7 bases, with 0 bases of the junction left unmatched. The CDR3 runs 12 residues. Germline V CDR1 and CDR2: GTSNPN, SVGIG (reference sequence). The DNA for the CDR3 is TGTGCCTGGGGACAGGGGAATTCACCCCTCCACTTT. This gives the protein CAWGQGNSPLHF.

V usage is TRBV7-6 and J usage is TRBJ1-1, with D unclear. The CDR3 sequence is 13 residues long. The ends were cut back, 0 bases at V and 5 bases at J, with 7 bases in the middle. Germline V lookup: CDR1 SGHVS, CDR2 FNYEAQ. CDR3 protein: CASSLASGTEAFF. CDR3 in DNA: TGTGCCAGCAGCTTAGCGTCGGGGACTGAAGCTTTCTTT.

The chain joins TRBV5-4 to TRBJ2-1; weak D call: TRBD2 (6 bases). The CDR3 spans 14 residues. V was shortened by 3 bases and J by 2 bases, with 9 bases between the two germline ends. Germline V gene lookup returns CDR1 SGHNT and CDR2 YYREEE (reference sequence). The CDR3 protein is CASSSGLTYNEQFF. In DNA form, the CDR3 reads TGTGCCAGCAGCTCGGGACTGACCTACAATGAGCAGTTCTTC.

This clone was detected only once. The rearrangement uses TRBV5-4 and TRBJ2-7; TRBD2 matches 10 bases. Trimming removed 7 bases from V and 6 bases from J; junction bases left unmatched: 7. The CDR3 is 13 residues long. Looked up from germline, CDR1 is SGHNT and CDR2 is YYREEE (reference sequence). The CDR3 is CASGAGLASEQYF. In DNA, the CDR3 is TGTGCCAGCGGAGCGGGACTAGCGAGCGAGCAGTACTTC.

The chain links TRBV27 to TRBJ1-5; possible D gene TRBD1, 5 bases. V dropped 2 bases and J dropped 1 base, with 12 bases sitting between them. The germline V gene encodes CDR1 MNHEY and CDR2 SMNVEV (reference sequence). The CDR3 spans 16 residues. CDR3 in DNA: TGTGCCAGCAGTTTACAAGGGGTTCGGAGCAATCAGCCCCAGCATTTT. Its translation is CASSLQGVRSNQPQHF.

The V gene is TRBV2, the J gene TRBJ2-7; 8 nucleotides agree with TRBD2. Germline CDR1 reads SNHLY; CDR2 reads FYNNEI. The CDR3 runs to 15 residues. The V gene end was trimmed by 6 bases and the J gene end by 3 bases; junction bases not matched to a gene: 10. This CDR3 reads CASRYGLAEGYEQYF. The CDR3 coding sequence is TGTGCCAGCAGGTACGGACTAGCCGAGGGCTACGAGCAGTACTTC. Based on the CDR3 plus reference TRBV2 and TRBJ2-7, the full variable domain is EPEVTQTPSHQVTQMGQEVILRCVPISNHLYFYWYRQILGQKVEFLVSFYNNEISEKSEIFDDQFSVERPDGSNFTLKIRSTKLEDSAMYFCASRYGLAEGYEQYFGPGTRLTVT.

This chain uses TRBV2 with TRBJ2-7; no definite D call. The CDR3 runs 12 residues. The germline V gene has CDR1 SNHLY and CDR2 FYNNEI. Between the trimmed V and J ends, which lost 6 bases and 3 bases, there was a span of 9 bases. The CDR3 here is CASSQANYEQYF. The CDR3 coding sequence is TGTGCCAGCAGCCAGGCGAACTACGAGCAGTACTTC.

This sequence joins TRBV30 and TRBJ2-7, with a weak D call TRBD2 (7 bases). The CDR3 runs to 15 residues. With 0 bases removed from V and 7 bases from J, the gap between germline ends came to 19 bases. The germline CDR1 and CDR2 sequences are GTSNPN and SVGIG (reference sequence). This chain's CDR3 is CAWSVGGVSLGEQYF. Here the CDR3 DNA reads TGTGCCTGGAGTGTAGGGGGGGTTAGCCTAGGGGAGCAGTACTTC.

The chain uses TRBV5-6 and TRBJ1-5; D is perhaps TRBD1 (6 bases). The CDR3 has 14 residues. Deletions cut 0 bases from V and 4 bases from J, with 8 bases between. CDR1 SGHDT and CDR2 YYEEEE come from the germline V gene. The CDR3: CASSLAQGNQPQHF. CDR3 DNA: TGTGCCAGCAGCTTGGCGCAGGGGAATCAGCCCCAGCATTTT.

This clone showed up just a few times. The chain recombines TRBV27 with TRBJ1-1; 11 positions agree with TRBD1. Germline V gene sequence: CDR1 MNHEY, CDR2 SMNVEV (reference sequence). The V and J ends lost 8 bases and 13 bases, in that order; junction bases with no gene match: 9. CDR3 length: 12 residues. Written as DNA, the CDR3 is TGTGCCAGCGGACTTTCGGGACAGGGGGATTTCTTT. It is translated as CASGLSGQGDFF.

The J gene is TRBJ2-1, the V gene TRBV6-2 or TRBV6-3, with 8 bases aligning to TRBD2. Germline V gene data show CDR1 as MNHEY and CDR2 as SVGEGT. CDR3 length: 16 amino acids. V was clipped by 0 bases and J by 5 bases; unmatched bases: 6. The DNA of the CDR3 is TGTGCCAGCAGTTACTCGGCGGGAGGCCCCCACAATGAGCAGTTCTTC. Its translation is CASSYSAGGPHNEQFF.

This clone was seen once. V usage is TRBV30 and J usage is TRBJ2-3, with 15 bases matching TRBD2. The length of the CDR3 is 18 residues. V lost 7 bases, J lost 6 bases, and 17 bases stayed unmatched. The germline CDR1 and CDR2 sequences are GTSNPN and SVGIG (reference sequence). The CDR3 spells CASQTDGLAGGPWDTQYF. In nucleotides, the CDR3 is TGTGCCTCTCAGACGGATGGACTAGCGGGAGGGCCTTGGGATACGCAGTATTTT.

J is TRBJ2-3 and V is TRBV5-1; 8 positions match TRBD2. The V segment lost 3 bases and the J segment 2 bases; nucleotides outside the gene matches: 5. The CDR3 loop spans 15 amino acids. Germline CDR1 is SGHRS and CDR2 is YFSETQ. For the CDR3, the DNA is TGCGCCAGCAGCTGGAGCGGGAGTTACACAGATACGCAGTATTTT. As protein: CASSWSGSYTDTQYF.

This rearrangement joins TRBV27 to TRBJ1-1; D remains unclear. Germline V gene lookup returns CDR1 MNHEY and CDR2 SMNVEV (reference sequence). The CDR3 runs to 14 residues. Trimming left V 5 bases short and J 1 base short, with 11 bases between. The CDR3 sequence: CASSRANPNTEAFF. In nucleotides, the CDR3 is TGTGCCAGCAGTCGAGCCAATCCGAACACTGAAGCTTTCTTT.

Concerning this clone itself: Additional DNA sequences in this sample encode the identical CDR3. The chain is built from TRBV5-4 and TRBJ2-7; 7 nucleotides align to TRBD2. Unmatched junction bases numbered 2, after V lost 0 bases and J lost 2 bases. Germline-derived CDR1 and CDR2 are SGHNT and YYREEE (reference sequence). The CDR3 extends over 14 amino acids. The CDR3 sequence is CASSLGGGTYEQYF. The CDR3 DNA is TGTGCCAGCAGCTTGGGGGGAGGGACCTACGAGCAGTACTTC.

The table lists this clone with a count of one. The rearrangement uses TRBV12-3 or TRBV12-4 and TRBJ2-4, with 9 bases lining up with TRBD2. The CDR3 consists of 12 residues. The trim removed 2 bases at V and 12 bases at J, leaving 2 bases unmatched. The CDR3 DNA follows: TGTGCCAGCAGTTTACTAGCGGGACCTCAGTACTTC. This translates into CASSLLAGPQYF.

V and J are TRBV4-3 and TRBJ2-7; perhaps TRBD1 as D (5 bases). CDR1 is LGHNA and CDR2 is YSLEER in the germline V gene. The CDR3 is 16 amino acids. V lost 0 bases and J lost 2, with 14 bases in between. CDR3 DNA sequence: TGCGCCAGCAGCCAAGATCTCGGACACCGGGCCTACGAGCAGTACTTC. As protein: CASSQDLGHRAYEQYF.

The chain is built from TRBV7-9 and TRBJ2-7; maybe TRBD2 (6 bases). CDR1 and CDR2 from the germline V gene are SEHNR and FQNEAQ (reference sequence). The germline V and J ends were trimmed by 4 bases and 1 base, with 14 bases remaining between them. The CDR3 covers 15 residues. This CDR3 is CASSSLGGQSYEQYF. The CDR3 DNA is TGTGCCAGCAGCTCTTTGGGGGGTCAGTCCTACGAGCAGTACTTC.

This CDR3 is CASSQGGVTTGELFF. CDR3 nucleotides: TGTGCCAGCAGCCAAGGGGGGGTTACCACCGGGGAGCTGTTTTTT. The chain links TRBV3-1 (or the pseudogene TRBV3-2) to TRBJ2-2, with D maybe TRBD2 (6 bases). The CDR3 extends over 15 amino acids. V was cut by 1 base and J by 4 bases, with 10 bases left in between. CDR1 and CDR2 (germline): LGHDT, YNNKEL (reference sequence).

The J gene is TRBJ1-5, the V gene TRBV7-9; D may be TRBD1 (5 bases). There are 16 residues in the CDR3. CDR1 and CDR2 (germline): SEHNR, FQNEAQ (reference sequence). V was trimmed by 5 bases and J by 0 bases, leaving 14 bases between them. The CDR3 is CASSHGGEYSNQPQHF. CDR3 DNA: TGTGCCAGCAGCCACGGAGGGGAGTATAGCAATCAGCCCCAGCATTTT.

This chain connects TRBV7-8 to TRBJ2-1, with TRBD2 identical over 7 bases. With V trimmed by 6 bases and J by 3 bases, 8 bases remained unmatched. This CDR3 comprises 15 residues. In germline, CDR1 is SGHVS, CDR2 FQNEAQ. In DNA form, the CDR3 reads TGTGCCAGCAGTGCGAGGACTAGGTACTACAATGAGCAGTTCTTC. Its translation is CASSARTRYYNEQFF.